This T cell receptor beta chain was profiled in a study of T cell changes during pregnancy in multiple sclerosis. The method was immunoSEQ multiplex PCR; TCRdb's version includes in-frame clones alone and lacks a portion of them. The data hold approximately 89,000 clones, with roughly 94% observed a single time. The CDR3 is made up of 12 amino acids. V gave up 6 bases and J gave up 3 bases, with 5 bases separating them. Germline V lookup: CDR1 SNHLY, CDR2 FYNNEI. The chain couples TRBV2 to TRBJ2-2; D unclear. The receptor was isolated from a female donor in good health, enrolled as a control in a pregnancy study. Specimen: peripheral blood, collected after pregnancy. The CDR3 DNA reads as TGTGCCAGCAGAGGAGACACCGGGGAGCTGTTTTTT. It yields the protein CASRGDTGELFF.